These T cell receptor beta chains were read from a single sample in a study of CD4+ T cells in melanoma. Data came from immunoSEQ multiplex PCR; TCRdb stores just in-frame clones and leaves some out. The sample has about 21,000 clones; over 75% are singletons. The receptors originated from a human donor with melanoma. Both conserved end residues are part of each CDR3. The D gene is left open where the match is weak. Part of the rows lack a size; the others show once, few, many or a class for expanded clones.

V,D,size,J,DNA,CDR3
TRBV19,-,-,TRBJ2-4,TGTGCCAGTAGTATAGGAGGGACCAAAAACATTCAGTACTTC,CASSIGGTKNIQYF
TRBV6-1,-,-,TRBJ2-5,TGTGCCAGCAGTGAAGCCCTGCTCGAGACCCAGTACTTC,CASSEALLETQYF
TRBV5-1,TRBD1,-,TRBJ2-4,TGCGCCAGCAGCTTGGCGACAGGGGAACTAGCCAAAAACATTCAGTACTTC,CASSLATGELAKNIQYF
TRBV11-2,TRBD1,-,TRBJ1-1,TGTGCCAGCAGCCCACAACCGACAGGGGGATGGACTGAAGCTTTCTTT,CASSPQPTGGWTEAFF
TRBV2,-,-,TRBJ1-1,TGTGCCAGCAGTGAAGGTCAGGGTTGGACTGAAGCTTTCTTT,CASSEGQGWTEAFF
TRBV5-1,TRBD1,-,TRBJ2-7,TGCGCCAGCAGCCTGATAAACAGGGGGTACGAGCAGTACTTC,CASSLINRGYEQYF
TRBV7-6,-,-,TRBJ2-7,TGTGCCAGCAGCCGGGCGGAGGGGACCTCCTACGAGCAGTACTTC,CASSRAEGTSYEQYF
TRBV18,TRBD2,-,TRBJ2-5,TGTGCCAGCTCTCCCGTGGGAGGGAAAGAGACCCAGTACTTC,CASSPVGGKETQYF
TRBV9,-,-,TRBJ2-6,TGTGCCAGCACTCCGTACGTCGGGGAGTCTGGGGCCAACGTCCTGACTTTC,CASTPYVGESGANVLTF
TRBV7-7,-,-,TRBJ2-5,TGTGCCAGCAGCTTGGAGAGGGAAGAGACCCAGTACTTC,CASSLEREETQYF
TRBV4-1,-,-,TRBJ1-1,TGCGCCAGCAGCCAAGAGGCGGTAGGGACTGAAGCTTTCTTT,CASSQEAVGTEAFF
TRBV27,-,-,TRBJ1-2,TGTGCCAGCAGCCTGACCCACAGGACATATGGCTACACCTTC,CASSLTHRTYGYTF
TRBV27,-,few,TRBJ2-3,TGTGCCAGCAGAGACGACACAGATACGCAGTATTTT,CASRDDTDTQYF
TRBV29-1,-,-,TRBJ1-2,TGCAGCGTTGTAAGTGGGGTGCTAGCTAACTATGGCTACACCTTC,CSVVSGVLANYGYTF
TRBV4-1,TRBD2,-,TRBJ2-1,TGCGCCAGCAGCCAACTTTGGACTAGCGGGGGTGACAATGAGCAGTTCTTC,CASSQLWTSGGDNEQFF
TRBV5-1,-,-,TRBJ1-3,TGCGCCAGCAGGCAGGGAGACGGAAACACCATATATTTT,CASRQGDGNTIYF
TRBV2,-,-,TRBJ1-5,TGTGCCAGCAGCCTCCCCGGTCAGCCCCAGCATTTT,CASSLPGQPQHF
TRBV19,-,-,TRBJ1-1,TGTGCCAGTAGTAAGGAAACGGGAGTTGAAGCTTTCTTT,CASSKETGVEAFF
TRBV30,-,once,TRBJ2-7,TGTGCCTGGAGTCCGCGTTCCTACGAGCAGTACTTC,CAWSPRSYEQYF
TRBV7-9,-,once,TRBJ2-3,TGTGCCAGCAGCTTAGCGGTTGGAGGGCCCGGCACAGATACGCAGTATTTT,CASSLAVGGPGTDTQYF
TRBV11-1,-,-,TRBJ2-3,TGTGCCAGCAGCTTGTCGGGGGGCACAGATACGCAGTATTTT,CASSLSGGTDTQYF
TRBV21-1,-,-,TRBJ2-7,TGTGCCAGCAGCGGATTGGGTACCTACGAGCAGTACTTC,CASSGLGTYEQYF
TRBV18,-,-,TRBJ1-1,TGTGCCAGCTCACCGATCGGACAGATGAACACTGAAGCTTTCTTT,CASSPIGQMNTEAFF
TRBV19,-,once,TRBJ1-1,TGTGCCAGTAGTAGACGCTCAGGCCTGGATGCTGAAGCTTTCTTT,CASSRRSGLDAEAFF
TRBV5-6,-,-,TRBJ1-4,TGTGCCAGCAGCTTCAGACAGCTGTTTTTT,CASSFRQLFF
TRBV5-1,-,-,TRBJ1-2,TGCGCCAGCAGCTTGGGGCGGCTTAACTATGGCTACACCTTC,CASSLGRLNYGYTF
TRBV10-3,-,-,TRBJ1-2,TGTGCCATCAGGAGAGTCCGGGACGGAAACTATGGCTACACCTTC,CAIRRVRDGNYGYTF
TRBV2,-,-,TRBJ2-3,TGTGCCAGCAGTGAAGATACGGGAGCCAGCACAGATACGCAGTATTTT,CASSEDTGASTDTQYF
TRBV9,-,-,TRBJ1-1,TGTGCCAGCAGCTCTCCGGTGGGGTTAGCGGACACTGAAGCTTTCTTT,CASSSPVGLADTEAFF
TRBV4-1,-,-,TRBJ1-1,TGCGCCAGCAGCCTTCAGGGACACATGCCTCCTGAAGCTTTCTTT,CASSLQGHMPPEAFF
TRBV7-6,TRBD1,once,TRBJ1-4,TGTGCCAGCAGCTTGTGGCAGGGGGATGGAGGGCTGTTTTTT,CASSLWQGDGGLFF
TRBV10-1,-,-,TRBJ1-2,TGCGCCAGCAGTGAGTCGGGGGTTCATGGCTACACCTTC,CASSESGVHGYTF
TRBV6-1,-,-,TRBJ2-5,TGTGCCAGCAGGAGGACCGATCAAGAGACCCAGTACTTC,CASRRTDQETQYF
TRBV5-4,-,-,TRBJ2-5,TGTGCCAGCAGCTTTGGAGGGGGCCAAGAGACCCAGTACTTC,CASSFGGGQETQYF
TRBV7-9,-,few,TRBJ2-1,TGTGCCAGCAGCTTACCACGAGGGGATGAGCAGTTCTTC,CASSLPRGDEQFF
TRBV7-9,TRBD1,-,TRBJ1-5,TGTGCCAGCAGCGGGACAGGGGGCGGGTATAGCAATCAGCCCCAGCATTTT,CASSGTGGGYSNQPQHF
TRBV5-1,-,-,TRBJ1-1,TGCGCCAGCAGCTTGAGCAGGGGAGACACTGAAGCTTTCTTT,CASSLSRGDTEAFF
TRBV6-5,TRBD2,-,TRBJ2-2,TGTGCCAGCAGTTACTTAGCGGGGTCCGGGGAGCTGTTTTTT,CASSYLAGSGELFF
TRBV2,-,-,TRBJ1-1,TGTGCCAGCAGTGTGCAGGACACTGAAGCTTTCTTT,CASSVQDTEAFF
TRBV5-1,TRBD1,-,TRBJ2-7,TGCGCCAGCAGCTTGGCCGGGACAGTTTCCAACGAGCAGTACTTC,CASSLAGTVSNEQYF
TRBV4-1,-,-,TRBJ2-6,TGCGCCAGCAGCCAACCGGGACGCTCTGGGGCCAACGTCCTGACTTTC,CASSQPGRSGANVLTF
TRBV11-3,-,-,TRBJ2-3,TGTGCCAGCAGCTTCGGGCGGGGATACACAGATACGCAGTATTTT,CASSFGRGYTDTQYF
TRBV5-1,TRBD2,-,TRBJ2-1,TGCGCCAGCAGCTTTTGGACTAGCGGGGGGGGTGAGCAGTTCTTC,CASSFWTSGGGEQFF
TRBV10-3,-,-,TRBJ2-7,TGTGCCATCAGTGAGTCTGGGGTGGGCTCCTACGAGCAGTACTTC,CAISESGVGSYEQYF
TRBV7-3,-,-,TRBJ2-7,TGTGCCAGCAGCTCCTACGGACAGCCCTACGAGCAGTACTTC,CASSSYGQPYEQYF
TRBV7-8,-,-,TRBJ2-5,TGTGCCAGCAGCTTATTGTCGGGGGCCCAAGAGACCCAGTACTTC,CASSLLSGAQETQYF
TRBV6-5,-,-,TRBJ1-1,TGTGCCAGCAGTTACGGTAGGTTGGCTGAAGCTTTCTTT,CASSYGRLAEAFF
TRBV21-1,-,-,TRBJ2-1,TGTGCCAGCAGCAGACTAGCGGGGGGATCAAGCTCCTACAATGAGCAGTTCTTC,CASSRLAGGSSSYNEQFF
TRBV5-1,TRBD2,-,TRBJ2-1,TGCGCCAGCAGCTTGATGGGACTAGCGGGCTTCAATGAGCAGTTCTTC,CASSLMGLAGFNEQFF
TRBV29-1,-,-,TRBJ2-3,TGCAGCGTTGAAGGGGGCATTGGCACAGATACGCAGTATTTT,CSVEGGIGTDTQYF